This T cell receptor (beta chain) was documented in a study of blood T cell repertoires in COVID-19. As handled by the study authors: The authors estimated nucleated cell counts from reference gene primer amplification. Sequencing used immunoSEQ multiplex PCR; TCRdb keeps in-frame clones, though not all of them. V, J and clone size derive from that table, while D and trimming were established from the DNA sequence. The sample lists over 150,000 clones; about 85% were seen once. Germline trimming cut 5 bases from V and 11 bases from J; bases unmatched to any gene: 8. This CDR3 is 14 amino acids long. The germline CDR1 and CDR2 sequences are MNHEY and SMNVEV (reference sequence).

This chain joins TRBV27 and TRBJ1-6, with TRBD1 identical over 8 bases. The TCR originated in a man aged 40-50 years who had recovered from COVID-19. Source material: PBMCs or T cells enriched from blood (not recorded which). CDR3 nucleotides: TGTGCCAGCAGTGCGACAGGGGACTGGGCACCCCTCCACTTT. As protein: CASSATGDWAPLHF.